This T cell receptor (beta chain) came from a study of shared clonotypes between healthy human individuals. Deep was the level at which the assay was run. Sequencing was performed with immunoSEQ multiplex PCR; in TCRdb, only in-frame clones are kept and a portion is missing. This sample has approximately 2.4 million clones; approximately 96% occur once, and the top ten carry roughly 0.13%. Study-wide results and limits: Tissue TCR repertoires likely differ from these blood-only repertoires. Clonotype sharing across several donors was observed for roughly 5% of naive CD4 clonotypes.

The authors divided CD4+ cells into CD45RA+ naive and CD45RA-negative memory subsets. Turning to this clone: Antigen unknown.

From germline, CDR1 is SGHAT and CDR2 FQNNGV. The V and J ends lost 7 bases and 3 bases, in that order; junction bases with no gene match: 4. The CDR3 totals 14 residues. Sequencing was performed on naive CD4+ T cells sorted from blood. The sample's subset: CD45RA+ positively selected. V is TRBV11-2 and J is TRBJ2-1; 9 bases line up with TRBD2. This TCR was sampled from a man between 18 and 29 years old in good health. This CDR3 reads CASTNSGGYNEQFF. DNA for the CDR3: TGTGCCAGCACCAATAGCGGGGGCTACAATGAGCAGTTCTTC.